The 6 T cell receptor beta chains below all came from one sample that was sequenced in a study of blood T cell repertoires in COVID-19. Clones were sequenced by immunoSEQ multiplex PCR, and TCRdb holds only the in-frame ones, with some missing. The table has about 170,000 clones, 85% to 95% seen once. Sequenced material: peripheral blood. These receptors came from a woman in her forties or fifties with acute or convalescent COVID-19.

The gene calls are TRBV4-1 and TRBJ1-3; TRBD1 matches 10 bases. This CDR3 region has 16 residues. V dropped 3 bases and J dropped 4; count of bases not matched to a gene: 6. The germline gives CDR1 MGHRA, CDR2 YSYEKL. For the CDR3, the DNA is TGCGCCAGCAGCCAGCGACAGGGGGCGACAGGAAACACCATATATTTT. Protein product: CASSQRQGATGNTIYF.

This chain connects TRBV5-1 to TRBJ1-3, with D perhaps TRBD1 (5 bases). In germline, CDR1 is SGHRS, CDR2 YFSETQ. V was trimmed by 7 bases and J by 0 bases, leaving 11 bases between them. The CDR3 consists of 14 residues. CDR3 sequence (DNA): TGCGCCAGCTCCCAGGGCGTCTCTGGAAACACCATATATTTT. This encodes CASSQGVSGNTIYF.

This clone was detected only once. The chain links TRBV2 to TRBJ1-3; no reliable D call. The CDR3 contains 13 residues. Germline CDR1 is SNHLY and CDR2 is FYNNEI. V dropped 6 bases and J dropped 2 bases, with 8 bases sitting between them. CDR3 DNA: TGTGCCAGCAGAGATACGGCTGGAAACACCATATATTTT. Its protein product is CASRDTAGNTIYF.

V gene TRBV11-3 combines with J gene TRBJ2-3; TRBD2 aligns across 10 bases. The CDR3 runs 18 residues. J lost 1 base, V lost 1 base, and 8 bases had no gene match. Germline V CDR1 and CDR2: SGHNT, YENEEA. The CDR3 nucleotides are TGTGCCAGCAGCTTAGGGCTTCCCGGGACTAGCGGCACAGATACGCAGTATTTT. Protein: CASSLGLPGTSGTDTQYF. Looking up the rest from reference TRBV11-3 and TRBJ2-3 gives the full variable domain: EAGVVQSPRYKIIEKKQPVAFWCNPISGHNTLYWYLQNLGQGPELLIRYENEEAVDDSQLPKDRFSAERLKGVDSTLKIQPAELGDSAVYLCASSLGLPGTSGTDTQYFGPGTRLTVL.

This chain links TRBV4-3 with TRBJ1-3, with D perhaps matching TRBD1 (6 bases). Germline values: CDR1 LGHNA, CDR2 YSLEER. There are 14 residues in the CDR3. V was clipped by 0 bases and J by 10 bases, with 13 bases between them. The CDR3 DNA reads as TGCGCCAGCAGCCAAGACTTGACTGGGACAACCATATATTTT. This sequence encodes CASSQDLTGTTIYF.

V and J are TRBV19 and TRBJ1-1; D remains unclear. The CDR3 sequence is 15 residues long. V was clipped by 10 bases and J by 4 bases, with 22 bases between them. The germline V gene encodes CDR1 LNHDA and CDR2 SQIVND (reference sequence). CDR3 nucleotide sequence: TGTGCCACCCGTCCGGGATCTCGTCGGGGCACTGAAGCTTTCTTT. Translating it yields CATRPGSRRGTEAFF.